This T cell receptor beta chain was recorded in a study of cytomegalovirus exposure and HLA in healthy donors (dated by TCRdb to about 2017). Broadly, across the study: An earlier analysis of 587 of the donors reported approximately 280 Gb of sequence data and 95 million to 130 million unique TCR beta sequences obtained from about 179 million T cells. An early release that covered some 630 HLA-typed donors contained approximately 300 gigabases of sequencing data and tens of millions of unique TCR sequences. Of the roughly 400 genotyped donors, 75% to 85% were placed in the genetic ancestry cluster associated with self-reported Caucasian donors. The study aimed to test whether cataloging public T cell receptors could reveal signatures of past pathogen exposure. The study used immunosequencing to profile the T cell repertoires of 666 subjects and linked those repertoires to cytomegalovirus serostatus. In addition to the first cohort of several hundred subjects, a separate validation cohort of 120 different subjects was used. High-throughput TCR immunosequencing, statistical association of individual TCRs with disease status, and machine learning were combined to predict cytomegalovirus infection status. In a later analysis, previously published TCR beta repertoires from fewer than 750 donors were re-analyzed and high-resolution HLA genotyping was added so that TCR occurrence patterns could be studied. In the later analysis, no new phenotypic data were used to find candidate immune exposures; instead, reliance was placed on TCR beta sequences and their occurrence across donors. An earlier analysis of some 500 of the donors applied high-throughput TCR beta sequencing to assess whether each TCR beta V gene segment acted as functional or pseudogenic. Donor age, sex, ethnicity and CMV serostatus were compiled together with the repertoire data. A later genetic analysis used genome-wide SNP genotypes for about 65% of the roughly 670 donors, treating that subset as a discovery cohort. All discovery cohort repertoires had been generated on a single sequencing platform. Class I and class II HLA loci were covered by the typing at four-digit resolution. Typing coverage differed by locus: A, B, C, DRB1 and DQB1 were typed in about 629-640 donors, DQA1 in approximately 520, DPA1 in approximately 600, and DPB1 in just under 480. About 5 DR-DQ haplotypes were handled as single units for association and clustering, since linkage in the cohort was strong. On average, about 240,000 unique TCR beta nucleotide sequences were sequenced per donor among 398 genotyped donors of the cohort, with 15% to 20% of those sequences being non-productive. Summary of the overall study and its limitations: An association between a missense DCLRE1C variant and V-gene and J-gene trimming of TCR beta chains was found in a later genetic analysis and replicated in an independent cohort. Sequencing depth was assumed to be roughly uniform across donors in the presence/absence analyses, though that assumption may not hold. According to a later analysis, most CMV-associated TCR beta chains appeared to be HLA-restricted, and the HLA associations seemed to be driven largely by CMV exposure. Correlated functional status among segregating V segments might be attributable to linkage disequilibrium, but an unknown experimental factor could not be ruled out. Broadly in line with IMGT annotations, most TCR beta V segments showed up in productive rearrangements about 90% or about 30% of the time in an earlier analysis of 450 to 600 of the donors. According to a later genetic analysis, donors in an Asian-associated ancestry cluster had fewer N-insertions in productive TCRs than the approximately 650-donor mean. According to the authors, the approach could potentially be generalized to other disease states and immunological phenotypes. A cluster of highly shared sequence variants was judged likely to be a technical artifact of the sequencing pipeline. In a later analysis, about 17,000 TCR beta sequences were associated with specific HLA alleles at a false discovery rate of 0.05. A further reported finding was that TCR beta sequences accurately predicted the HLA-A and HLA-B alleles for most subjects in the first cohort. The 87-base-pair reads could not distinguish some IMGT-functional V segments, including TRBV6-2 and TRBV6-3, so those segments were excluded. In the study, 150 to 200 TCR beta chains were listed as associated with cytomegalovirus. Assigning TCR associations to individual alleles was difficult when HLA alleles, especially DR and DQ, strongly co-occurred. Cytomegalovirus status was reported to be diagnosed by the classifier with high specificity and sensitivity in both the original and validation cohorts. Because counts were too low, about 18 rarely observed V segments, including chromosome 9 orphons, were excluded from the earlier analysis of some 540 of the donors. The cohort was sequenced for TCR beta chains only, and without alpha or paired-chain data the features that could be detected were limited. In a later analysis, several top co-occurrence clusters were reported to appear linked to parvovirus B19, influenza, CMV and Epstein-Barr virus. A few of the identified cytomegalovirus-associated TCR beta chains were confirmed in vitro to be specific for cytomegalovirus antigens. Immune exposure information for the cohort was limited to CMV serostatus. Across donors, most TCR sequences were observed very rarely, whereas some public TCRs were present in many individuals. In a later analysis, TCR association rates were found to vary across HLA loci, with the most associated TCRs seen for DRB1 alleles and the fewest for HLA-C alleles. In a later analysis, HLA-associated TCR beta chains were found to be more clonally expanded and to have lower generation probabilities than equally common non-associated chains. Because HLA typing was missing for some donors at each locus, association tests included only the typed subset.

On this clone itself: It has no known antigen specificity. Nothing much larger sits one base from this clone, and base qualities are not available.

From V the trimming removes 3 bases and from J it removes 7 bases, while the gene matches leave 4 bases of the junction unaccounted for. The germline V gene (reference sequence) gives CDR1 as LNHNV and CDR2 as YYDKDF. Measured from the cysteine to the phenylalanine, the CDR3 is 15 residues long. Of the read, only the CDR3 DNA is kept; its 45 bases are in frame from base 1. The cohort comprised 550 to 700 healthy bone marrow donors. Cohort members were all nominally healthy when sampled, although unrecorded immune exposures were likely present. The donor was CMV seropositive and was included in the group of approximately 300 seropositive cohort members. Every donor gave a peripheral blood sample, and the peripheral blood mononuclear cells from that sample were used for TCR beta sequencing. Genomic DNA was extracted from the blood cell samples with the Qiagen DNeasy Blood Extraction Kit. The library was produced with the immunoSEQ multiplex PCR assay. The multiplex PCR relied on a mix of 60 forward primers for TCR Vbeta segments and 13 reverse primers for TCR Jbeta segments. The CDR3 region of rearranged TCR beta genes was amplified from genomic DNA with a multiplex PCR assay. Amplified TCR beta libraries were sequenced as 87-base-pair reads on the Illumina HiSeq System. The original pipeline was this. In a later analysis, approximately 74 million unique TCR beta chains were counted across the roughly 610 repertoires, and roughly 11 million of these chains were shared by at least two donors. A nearest-neighbor algorithm error-corrected the raw reads and collapsed the reads into unique sequences, merging closely related sequences to remove PCR and sequencing errors. To assign V, D and J gene segments, CDR3 sequences were aligned to IMGT reference sequences. For a sequence to be retained, at least a six-nucleotide match to both a V gene segment and a J gene segment was required. A rearrangement was called productive if the CDR3 had no stop codons and remained in frame with V and J, and every other rearrangement was called non-productive. CDR3 was defined according to IMGT convention as the region running from the second conserved V-encoded cysteine to the conserved J-encoded phenylalanine. Sequences without an unambiguous match to a single V gene segment were excluded from the earlier analysis of 587 of the donors. In an earlier analysis of a few hundred of the donors, V segments were called functional above 56.7% productive rearrangements and were called segregating when the between-donor standard deviation exceeded 5%. A statistical classification framework was built to diagnose cytomegalovirus status from the catalog of TCR beta chain sequences. In a later analysis, TCR nucleotide sequences were compared against IMGT/GENE-DB human TR gene sequences so that V and J genes could be assigned. In a later analysis, CDR3 sequences and most-parsimonious VDJ recombination scenarios were assigned using the TCRdist pipeline. In a later analysis, every TCR beta chain was defined by the combination of its CDR3 amino acid sequence and its V-gene family, and reads without a unique V-gene family were dropped. In a later analysis, approximately 590 highly shared, low-generation-probability nucleotide sequences were removed to address suspected cross-contamination and a sequencing artifact. In a later analysis, a clonal expansion index was calculated for each public chain from normalized within-repertoire ranks of inferred template counts. A later analysis computed generation probabilities with a VDJ recombination model fitted to out-of-frame rearrangements, and checked the results against IGoR. A later analysis scored TCR-TCR, TCR-HLA and TCR-CMV co-occurrence with hypergeometric tests, applying a repertoire-size bias correction to TCR pairs. To estimate false discovery rates, a later analysis permuted the HLA or CMV assignments 20 times. In a later analysis, co-occurring TCRs were grouped using DBSCAN, with TCRdist sequence similarity added in when clustering inside HLA-allele-positive subsets. Co-occurrence clustering excluded repertoires with fewer than 30,000 or more than 120,000 public chains, plus five with anomalous nucleotide sharing. In its TCRdb copy, this immuneACCESS table keeps in-frame sequences only and misses some clones. Where compared with another copy, unresolved V genes explain less than half of these, and the others have no known cause. V, J and clone size derive from that table, while D and trimming were established from the DNA sequence. The sample table holds approximately 190,000 clones, of which around 84% were seen once. The top ten hold roughly 2.6% of the sample.

The chain was built from TRBV15 and TRBJ1-4, with TRBD1 identical over 11 junction bases. This clonotype was sampled from a woman aged 45-65 years in good health and CMV-seropositive. Sequenced material: PBMCs. The DNA is TGTGCCACCAGCAGGGTGGGACAGGGGGGTGAAAAACTGTTTTTT. Its protein reads: CATSRVGQGGEKLFF.